This T cell receptor (beta chain) was captured by sequencing in a study of T-cell memory formation after mild COVID-19. Study conclusions and caveats: Nothing confirmed that second-wave clones peaking on day 37 were specific for SARS-CoV-2.

MiXCR, run by TCRdb on the 5' RACE reads, gives a single entry per CDR3 protein. This table holds 150,000 or so distinct CDR3 sequences, roughly 15% found once. In its sample, this clonotype was seen a few times. Its antigen is unknown. V was clipped by 6 bases and J by 4 bases, with 19 bases between them. From germline, CDR1 is SGHRS and CDR2 YFSETQ. The CDR3 has 15 amino acids. J is TRBJ1-1 and V is TRBV5-1; no reliable D call. The receptor was derived from an adult woman who had mild COVID-19 (a few samples of this study predate the infection). Cell type and time point are not known. The sequencing input was PBMCs or a T cell subset sorted from them (not recorded which). CDR3 in amino acids: CASTSARGWSTEAFF. In DNA, the CDR3 is TGCGCCAGCACCTCAGCGCGGGGATGGAGCACTGAAGCTTTCTTT.